This T cell receptor (beta chain) was obtained from a study of response to subunit inactivated influenza vaccine. Points from the study as a whole: The authors proposed limited new T cell recruitment per seasonal influenza vaccination.

Many counts were recorded for this clonotype. What it binds is unknown. TCRdb processed the RT-PCR reads anew with MiXCR; each CDR3 protein has one entry. The sample yields around 850,000 distinct CDR3 sequences, about 18% seen once. The TCR originated in a man aged 50 to 59 who received an inactivated influenza vaccine. The sequences come from PBMCs from blood, collected around 5 days after vaccination.

The CDR3 nucleotides read TGTGCCAGCAGCCTGGGACTAGCGGGAGCCGGGGAGCTGTTTTTT. Translating it yields CASSLGLAGAGELFF. The chain recombines TRBV5-5 with TRBJ2-2, with 14 bases aligning to TRBD2. The trim removed 4 bases at V and 6 bases at J, leaving 2 bases unmatched. The CDR3 runs 15 residues. Germline CDR1 reads SGHKS; CDR2 reads YYEKEE (reference sequence).